This T cell receptor beta chain appears in the sequencing data of a study of monozygotic twins with inflammatory bowel disease. Study-level points and caveats: Against healthy co-twins, IBD patients had lower TCRbeta diversity (measured by inverse Simpson). IBD patients share fewer clonotypes with other people than healthy twins do, especially with disease activity.

About this clonotype: Its antigen is not identified.

The study subjected TCRalpha and TCRbeta cDNA to two nested PCRs of approximately 16 and 9 cycles. After re-calling the 5' RACE reads, TCRdb lists one entry per CDR3 protein, DNA absent. The sample yields 350,000 to 550,000 distinct CDR3 sequences, of which the top ten take up about 2.6%. Germline values: CDR1 SGHAT, CDR2 FQNNGV. The CDR3 extends over 16 amino acids. The rearrangement uses TRBV11-2 and TRBJ2-1. The TCR was taken from a human donor with ulcerative colitis or Crohn's disease, or a healthy co-twin of an affected twin (not recorded which). The sample comprised blood. This CDR3 reads CASSPQSVSSYNEQFF. Full variable domain (outside the CDR3, taken from reference TRBV11-2 and TRBJ2-1): EAGVAQSPRYKIIEKRQSVAFWCNPISGHATLYWYQQILGQGPKLLIQFQNNGVVDDSQLPKDRFSAERLKGVDSTLKIQPAKLEDSAVYLCASSPQSVSSYNEQFFGPGTRLTVL.